This T cell receptor beta chain was captured by sequencing in a study of blood T cell repertoires in COVID-19. Across the study: Italy, Spain and the United States were the sources of the convalescent and acute COVID-19 samples. PBMCs, B-cell-depleted T cells, or T cells were the source of the cDNA or gDNA that made up the material.

The authors' processing: Amplification of reference gene primers provided the estimated nucleated cell counts. This table comes from immunoSEQ multiplex PCR, and its TCRdb copy is limited to in-frame clones, with some not included. V and J calls and clone size are as listed in that table; D and trimming were resolved from the DNA. Among about 72,000 clones listed, roughly 82% were seen once. V shed 3 bases and J shed 2 bases, with 7 bases lying between them. Germline V gene lookup returns CDR1 SNHLY and CDR2 FYNNEI. There are 13 residues in the CDR3. This TCR was recovered from a human donor in a cohort sampled during active COVID-19. The chain has TRBV2 and TRBJ2-5; the D gene is possibly TRBD2 (5 bases). The sequencing sample was made of peripheral blood. The CDR3 nucleotides read TGTGCCAGCAGTGAGGACTCACAAGAGACCCAGTACTTC. Amino acids: CASSEDSQETQYF.